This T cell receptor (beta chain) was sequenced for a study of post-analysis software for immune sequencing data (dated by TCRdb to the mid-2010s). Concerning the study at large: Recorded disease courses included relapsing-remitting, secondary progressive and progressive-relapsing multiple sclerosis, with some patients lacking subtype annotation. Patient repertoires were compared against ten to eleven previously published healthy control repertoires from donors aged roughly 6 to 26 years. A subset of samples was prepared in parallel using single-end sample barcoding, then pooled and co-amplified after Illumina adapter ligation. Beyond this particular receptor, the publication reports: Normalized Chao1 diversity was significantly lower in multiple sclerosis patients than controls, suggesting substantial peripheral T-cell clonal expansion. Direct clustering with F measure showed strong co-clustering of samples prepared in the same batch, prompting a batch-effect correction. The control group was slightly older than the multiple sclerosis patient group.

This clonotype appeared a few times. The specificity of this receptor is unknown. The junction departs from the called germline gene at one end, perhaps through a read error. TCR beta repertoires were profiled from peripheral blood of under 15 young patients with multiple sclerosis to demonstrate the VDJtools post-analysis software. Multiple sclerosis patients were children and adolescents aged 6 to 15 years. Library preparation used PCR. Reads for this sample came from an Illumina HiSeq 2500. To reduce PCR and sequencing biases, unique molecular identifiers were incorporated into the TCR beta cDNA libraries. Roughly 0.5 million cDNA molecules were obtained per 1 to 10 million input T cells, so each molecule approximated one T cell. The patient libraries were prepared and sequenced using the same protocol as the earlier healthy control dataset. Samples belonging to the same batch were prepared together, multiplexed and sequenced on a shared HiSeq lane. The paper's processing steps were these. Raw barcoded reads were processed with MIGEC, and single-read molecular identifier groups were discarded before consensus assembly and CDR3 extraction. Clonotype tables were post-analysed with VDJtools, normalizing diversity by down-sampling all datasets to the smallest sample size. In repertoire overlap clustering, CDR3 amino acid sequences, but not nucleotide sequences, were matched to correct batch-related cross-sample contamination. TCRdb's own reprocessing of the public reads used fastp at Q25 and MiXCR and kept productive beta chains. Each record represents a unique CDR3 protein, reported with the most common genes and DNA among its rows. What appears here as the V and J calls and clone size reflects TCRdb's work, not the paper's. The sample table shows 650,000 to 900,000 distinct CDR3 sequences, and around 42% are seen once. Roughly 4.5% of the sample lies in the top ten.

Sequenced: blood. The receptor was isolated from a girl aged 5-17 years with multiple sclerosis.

CDR3 loop: CASSPREAQYF. The DNA sequence is given as TGTGCCAGCAGCCCCCGAGAGGCCCAGTACTTC. The sequence joins TRBV11-2 to TRBJ2-5, with an unclear D gene assignment. The CDR3 covers 11 residues, taking in both the cysteine and the phenylalanine. Left in the record is the CDR3 DNA by itself, 33 bases read in frame from the first base. For CDR1 and CDR2, the germline V gene lists SGHAT and FQNNGV.